A selection of T cell receptor beta chains follows, all from one sample in a study of blood T cell repertoires in COVID-19. Profiling relied on immunoSEQ multiplex PCR, and the TCRdb table lists in-frame clones only, not all of them. Of 98,000 or so clones in the sample, around 84% were seen once. The sequenced material came from peripheral blood. The origin of the receptors is a woman aged 55-69 years in a cohort sampled during active or convalescent COVID-19. The CDR3 runs from the conserved cysteine through the conserved F or W. The D gene is left open where the match is weak.

v_gene: TRBV6-6; d_gene: NA; CDR3aa: CASSYSRGTDEQYF
v_gene: TRBV7-6; d_gene: TRBD1; CDR3aa: CASSLGQANTYNEQFF
v_gene: TRBV30; d_gene: TRBD1; CDR3aa: CAWSAQARQGQYF
v_gene: TRBV5-6; d_gene: TRBD2; CDR3aa: CASSSGTSSYNEQFF
v_gene: TRBV25-1; d_gene: NA; CDR3aa: CASSEEPTNYGYTF
v_gene: TRBV20-1; d_gene: TRBD2; CDR3aa: CSASSGGVLWNEQFF
v_gene: TRBV10-1; d_gene: TRBD1; CDR3aa: CASSPEGTGGTYEQYF
v_gene: TRBV7-3; d_gene: NA; CDR3aa: CASSLGPDTGELFF
v_gene: TRBV6-6; d_gene: TRBD1; CDR3aa: CASSARQGNEAFF
v_gene: TRBV19; d_gene: TRBD1; CDR3aa: CASSTGQGPNSPLHF
v_gene: TRBV5-1; d_gene: TRBD2; CDR3aa: CASSFFSTGTPGGEQYF
v_gene: TRBV3-1/TRBV3-2; d_gene: NA; CDR3aa: CASSHPTRSGNTIYF
v_gene: TRBV12-5; d_gene: TRBD1; CDR3aa: CASGLVHQGQGGRQPQHF
v_gene: TRBV4-1; d_gene: TRBD1; CDR3aa: CASSQDLWTGAHQPQHF
v_gene: TRBV2; d_gene: NA; CDR3aa: CASSNFLAQYNEQFF
v_gene: TRBV3-1/TRBV3-2; d_gene: TRBD1; CDR3aa: CASQGGGGTEAFF
v_gene: TRBV9; d_gene: NA; CDR3aa: CASSVDVTVSYGYTF
v_gene: TRBV6-6; d_gene: TRBD2; CDR3aa: CATNQLAGVGTGELFF
v_gene: TRBV19; d_gene: NA; CDR3aa: CASSIIGSYEQYF
v_gene: TRBV7-9; d_gene: NA; CDR3aa: CASSLGAREAFF
v_gene: TRBV2; d_gene: NA; CDR3aa: CASSEDRAFQPQHF
v_gene: TRBV19; d_gene: NA; CDR3aa: CASSMAGLITEAFF
v_gene: TRBV6-1; d_gene: NA; CDR3aa: CASSERETGELFF
v_gene: TRBV2; d_gene: NA; CDR3aa: CASTPRRWETQYF
v_gene: TRBV12-3/TRBV12-4; d_gene: NA; CDR3aa: CASSSERGFSRYF
v_gene: TRBV28; d_gene: NA; CDR3aa: CASTSGVKNEQFF
v_gene: TRBV4-1; d_gene: TRBD2; CDR3aa: CASAGSKLAGGLMNTGELFF
v_gene: TRBV9; d_gene: TRBD1; CDR3aa: CASNSPGQGARSTEAFF
v_gene: TRBV2; d_gene: NA; CDR3aa: CASSSGGAIRGYTF
v_gene: TRBV9; d_gene: TRBD2; CDR3aa: CASSANPGLVTDTQYF
v_gene: TRBV27; d_gene: TRBD1; CDR3aa: CASSLDRGGEQYF
v_gene: TRBV9; d_gene: TRBD2; CDR3aa: CASSVVEGGYGANVLTF
v_gene: TRBV30; d_gene: TRBD1; CDR3aa: CAWDDRVEEKLFF
v_gene: TRBV5-1; d_gene: TRBD1; CDR3aa: CASSGGTGPYEQYF
v_gene: TRBV2; d_gene: TRBD1; CDR3aa: CASTRLTGSNEKLFF
v_gene: TRBV7-6; d_gene: TRBD1; CDR3aa: CASSLEVTGAYGYTF
v_gene: TRBV19; d_gene: NA; CDR3aa: CASRTRSDWYGYTF
v_gene: TRBV28; d_gene: NA; CDR3aa: CASRTTEYNSPLHF
v_gene: TRBV5-1; d_gene: TRBD2; CDR3aa: CASSPEGTTVYEQYF
v_gene: TRBV3-1/TRBV3-2; d_gene: TRBD2; CDR3aa: CASSRTSGIWEQYF
v_gene: TRBV5-1; d_gene: TRBD1; CDR3aa: CASSPRDREGYTF
v_gene: TRBV27; d_gene: TRBD1; CDR3aa: CASSTGQGGVKTQYF
v_gene: TRBV19; d_gene: NA; CDR3aa: CASSGPPGTYEQYF
v_gene: TRBV20-1; d_gene: NA; CDR3aa: CSATGHREAFF
v_gene: TRBV25-1; d_gene: NA; CDR3aa: CASSEFQGGKGSSYEQYF
v_gene: TRBV7-3; d_gene: TRBD1; CDR3aa: CASSPRATGGLNEQFF
v_gene: TRBV20-1; d_gene: NA; CDR3aa: CSASESGTFNYGYTF